This T cell receptor beta chain was obtained from a study of blood T cell repertoires in COVID-19. Study-level information: The samples span acute and convalescent COVID-19 from the United States, Italy and Spain. T cells, B-cell-depleted T cells, or PBMCs supplied cDNA or gDNA.

Assay used: immunoSEQ multiplex PCR; TCRdb lists only in-frame clones, some missing. The sample yields around 31,000 clones, roughly nine tenths seen once. The CDR3 length is 14 residues. The germline V and J ends were trimmed by 3 bases and 4 bases, with 12 bases remaining between them. The germline V gene encodes CDR1 LNHDA and CDR2 SQIVND (reference sequence). The specimen sequenced was peripheral blood. V and J are TRBV19 and TRBJ1-1; D is ambiguous. This clonotype originated in a man aged 60 to 69 with acute or convalescent COVID-19. The CDR3 DNA sequence: TGTGCCAGTAGTATGGGAGGGCGCGGCACTGAAGCTTTCTTT. This sequence encodes CASSMGGRGTEAFF.